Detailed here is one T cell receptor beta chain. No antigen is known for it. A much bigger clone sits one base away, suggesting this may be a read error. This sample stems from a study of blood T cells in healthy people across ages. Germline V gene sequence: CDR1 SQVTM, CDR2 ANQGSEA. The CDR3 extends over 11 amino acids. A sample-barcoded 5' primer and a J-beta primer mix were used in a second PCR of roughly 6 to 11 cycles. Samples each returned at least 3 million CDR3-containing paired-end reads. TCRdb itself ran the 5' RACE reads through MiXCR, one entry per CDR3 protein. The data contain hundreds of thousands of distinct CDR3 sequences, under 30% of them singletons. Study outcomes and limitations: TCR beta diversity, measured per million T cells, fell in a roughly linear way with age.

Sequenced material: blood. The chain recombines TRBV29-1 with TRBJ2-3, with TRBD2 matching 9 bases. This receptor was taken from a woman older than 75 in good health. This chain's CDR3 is CGGGGVDTQYF. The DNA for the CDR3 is TGCGGCGGGGGGGGTGTGGATACGCAGTATTTT.